This TCR beta chain comes out of a study of early T cells in non-severe SARS-CoV-2 infection. Study-wide context: Whole-blood bulk RNA, unsorted, was sequenced, and chains were unpaired.

The CDR3 contains 15 residues. The ends were cut back, 3 bases at V and 7 bases at J, with 16 bases in the middle. CDR1 is KGHSH, CDR2 LQKENI, per germline. Individual cDNA molecules each received unique molecular identifiers attached to them. One entry per CDR3 protein, called by TCRdb with MiXCR from the 5' RACE reads. The sample has some 62,000 distinct CDR3 sequences, 8.5% to 9.5% seen once. Study-wide results and limits: VDJdb-based matching was biased toward anti-spike CD8 responses and missed private and CD4 specificities.

This clonotype was detected only a few times. Its antigen remains unknown. The chain employs TRBV18 and TRBJ2-1; D possibly uses TRBD1 or TRBD2 (6 bases each). The clonotype originates from an adult who was a healthcare worker with PCR-confirmed SARS-CoV-2 infection or an uninfected control (not recorded which). Sequencing was performed on whole blood. In DNA, the CDR3 is TGTGCCAGCTCACCGACCAAGGGGGGTCGGAATGAGCAGTTCTTC. Protein sequence: CASSPTKGGRNEQFF.